This TCR beta chain was identified in a study of CD8+ T cells in alopecia areata. About the research overall: Twice a day, 5 to 10 mg of oral tofacitinib was administered to treated patients.

V gave up 5 bases and J gave up 5 bases, with 6 bases separating them. CDR1 and CDR2 from the germline V gene are GTSNPN and SVGIG (reference sequence). CDR3 size: 10 residues. A word on this clone: Its specificity is unknown.

The treatment here: oral pan-JAK inhibitor, 5-10 mg twice daily. Sorting of CD4+ and CD8+ T cells was performed on PBMCs. Reverse transcribed after extraction, RNA yielded cDNA as the sequencing template. The data were produced by immunoSEQ multiplex PCR, yet TCRdb's version contains in-frame clones alone and is incomplete. The table includes around 200,000 clones, 60% detected once. Notes on the study in general: Relative to normal scalp, lesional scalp, especially alopecia totalis/universalis, showed higher clonality. Throughout tofacitinib, many expanded lesional clones continued to persist in scalp and blood.

The J gene is TRBJ1-2, the V gene TRBV30, with unresolved D. The source was CD4+ T cells sorted from blood, collected at week 4, from a patient treated with tofacitinib. The source is a human donor with alopecia areata. As DNA, the CDR3 is TGTGCCTGGGCGAATTATGGCTACACCTTC. Translated, it gives CAWANYGYTF. The full variable domain, completed using reference TRBV30 and TRBJ1-2, is SQTIHQWPATLVQPVGSPLSLECTVEGTSNPNLYWYRQAAGRGLQLLFYSVGIGQISSEVPQNLSASRPQDRQFILSSKKLLLSDSGFYLCAWANYGYTFGSGTRLTVV.